The entry below gives a single TCR beta chain sequence along with its context. The antigen is unknown. This sample was taken from a study of blood T cells in healthy people across ages. Findings and caveats of the study: Shifts in expanded clonotypes may have been confounded by donor CMV status, which was unknown.

The authors ran a second PCR of 7 to 11 cycles using a sample-barcoded 5' primer and a J-beta primer mix. TCRdb itself ran the 5' RACE reads through MiXCR, one entry per CDR3 protein. The sample holds approximately 800,000 distinct CDR3 sequences, more than 25% seen once. The CDR3 is 17 amino acids. V lost 5 bases, J lost 0 bases, and 10 bases stayed unmatched. The germline CDR1 and CDR2 sequences are SEHNR and FQNEAQ (reference sequence). This sample was also put to use in a study of T cells of mothers and their children. That source adds: According to the study, all extracted RNA entered cDNA synthesis at around 1.5 ug per 15 ul. Both sample barcodes and 2-4 random nucleotides came from the M1S primer of the second PCR.

The sample consisted of blood. The chain couples TRBV7-9 to TRBJ2-4; TRBD1 matches 7 bases. The TCR originated in a boy aged 5-17 years in good health. CDR3 loop: CASSIYQGDLAKNIQYF. The CDR3 DNA reads as TGTGCCAGCAGCATTTACCAGGGGGATTTAGCCAAAAACATTCAGTACTTC.